This T cell receptor (beta chain) was sequenced in a study of blood T cell repertoires in COVID-19. Study details: From T cells, B-cell-depleted T cells, or PBMCs came the material, which was cDNA or gDNA.

In assigning cohorts, the study relied on participant-reported clinical history. Recovery meant two consecutive negative NP/OP PCR tests, professional clearance, or resolved symptoms. Data came from immunoSEQ multiplex PCR; TCRdb stores just in-frame clones and leaves some out. This repertoire shows about 380,000 clones, roughly 91% found once; its top ten account for approximately 1.2%. The CDR3 runs to 15 residues. V gave up 9 bases and J gave up 2 bases, with 14 bases separating them. Germline values: CDR1 LNHDA, CDR2 SQIVND (reference sequence). Sample: PBMCs or T cells enriched from blood (not recorded which). This chain joins TRBV19 and TRBJ2-6; tentatively, D is TRBD1 (5 bases). The source of this sequence is a woman aged 18-30 years who had recovered from COVID-19. The CDR3: CASRRVGAGANVLTF. CDR3 nucleotide sequence: TGTGCCAGCCGCAGGGTTGGAGCTGGGGCCAACGTCCTGACTTTC.